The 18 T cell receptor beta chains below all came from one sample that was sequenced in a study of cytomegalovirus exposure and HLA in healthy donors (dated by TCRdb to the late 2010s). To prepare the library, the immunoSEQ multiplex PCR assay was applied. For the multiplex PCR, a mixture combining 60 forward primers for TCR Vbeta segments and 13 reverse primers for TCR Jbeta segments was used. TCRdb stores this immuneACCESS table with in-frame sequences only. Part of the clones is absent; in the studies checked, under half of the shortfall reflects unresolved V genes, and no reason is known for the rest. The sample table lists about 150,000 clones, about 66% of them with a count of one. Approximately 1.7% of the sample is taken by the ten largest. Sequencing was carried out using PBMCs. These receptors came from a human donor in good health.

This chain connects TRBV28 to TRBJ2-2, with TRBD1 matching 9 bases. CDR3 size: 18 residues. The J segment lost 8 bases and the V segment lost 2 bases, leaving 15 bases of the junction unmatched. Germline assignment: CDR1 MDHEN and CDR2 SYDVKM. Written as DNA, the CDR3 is TGTGCCAGCAGTTTAAGTACCGGGACAGGGTATTTTACTGGGGAGCTGTTTTTT. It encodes CASSLSTGTGYFTGELFF.

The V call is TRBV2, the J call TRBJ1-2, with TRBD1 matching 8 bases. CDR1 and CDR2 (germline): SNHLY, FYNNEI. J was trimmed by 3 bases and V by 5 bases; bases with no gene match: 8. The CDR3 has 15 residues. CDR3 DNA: TGTGCCAGCAGTAAAGACAGGGGAGTCGACTATGGCTACACCTTC. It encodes CASSKDRGVDYGYTF.

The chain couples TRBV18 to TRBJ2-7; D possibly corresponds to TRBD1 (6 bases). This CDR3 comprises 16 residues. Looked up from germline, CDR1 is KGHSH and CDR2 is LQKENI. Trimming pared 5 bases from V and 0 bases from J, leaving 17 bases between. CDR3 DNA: TGTGCCAGCTCAGTGAGTAGGGGGAGAAACTCCTACGAGCAGTACTTC. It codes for CASSVSRGRNSYEQYF. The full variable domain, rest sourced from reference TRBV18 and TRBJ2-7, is NAGVMQNPRHLVRRRGQEARLRCSPMKGHSHVYWYRQLPEEGLKFMVYLQKENIIDESGMPKERFSAEFPKEGPSILRIQQVVRGDSAAYFCASSVSRGRNSYEQYFGPGTRLTVT.

CDR3 nucleotides: TGTGCCAGCTCACAACAGACAGGTCCCGCTGGCTACACCTTC. Encoded protein: CASSQQTGPAGYTF. This chain connects TRBV18 to TRBJ1-2; TRBD1 is a possible D gene (6 bases). This CDR3 spans 14 amino acids. V gave up 4 bases and J gave up 7 bases, with 16 bases separating them. Germline CDR1 reads KGHSH; CDR2 reads LQKENI.

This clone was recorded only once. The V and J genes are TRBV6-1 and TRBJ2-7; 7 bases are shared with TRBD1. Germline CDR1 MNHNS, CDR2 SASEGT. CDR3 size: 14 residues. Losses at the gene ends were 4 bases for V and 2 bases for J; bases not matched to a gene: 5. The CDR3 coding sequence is TGTGCCAGCAGTGTCGGGACAGAGACCTACGAGCAGTACTTC. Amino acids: CASSVGTETYEQYF.

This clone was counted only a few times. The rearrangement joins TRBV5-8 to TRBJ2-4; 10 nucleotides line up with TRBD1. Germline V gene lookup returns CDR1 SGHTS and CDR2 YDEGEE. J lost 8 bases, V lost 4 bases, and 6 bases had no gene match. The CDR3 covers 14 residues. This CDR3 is CASSPGQGSDIQYF. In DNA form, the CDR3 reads TGTGCCAGCAGCCCGGGACAGGGGTCCGACATTCAGTACTTC.

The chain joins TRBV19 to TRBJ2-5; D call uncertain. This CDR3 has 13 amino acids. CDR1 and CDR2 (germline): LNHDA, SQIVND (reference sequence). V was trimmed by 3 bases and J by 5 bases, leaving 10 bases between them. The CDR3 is CASSITLAETQYF. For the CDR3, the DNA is TGTGCCAGTAGTATCACGCTTGCGGAGACCCAGTACTTC.

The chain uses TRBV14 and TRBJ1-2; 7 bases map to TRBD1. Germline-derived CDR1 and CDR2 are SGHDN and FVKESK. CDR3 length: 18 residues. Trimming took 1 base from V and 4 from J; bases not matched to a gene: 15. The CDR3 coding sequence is TGTGCCAGCAGCCAAGGACAGGGTGTACGGGCCGGGATCTATGGCTACACCTTC. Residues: CASSQGQGVRAGIYGYTF.

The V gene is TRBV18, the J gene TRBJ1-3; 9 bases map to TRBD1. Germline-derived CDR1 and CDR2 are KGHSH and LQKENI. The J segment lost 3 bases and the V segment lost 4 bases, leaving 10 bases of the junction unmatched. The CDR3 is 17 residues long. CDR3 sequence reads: CASSQNSGTGYGNTIYF. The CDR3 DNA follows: TGTGCCAGCTCACAAAACTCCGGGACAGGGTATGGAAACACCATATATTTT.

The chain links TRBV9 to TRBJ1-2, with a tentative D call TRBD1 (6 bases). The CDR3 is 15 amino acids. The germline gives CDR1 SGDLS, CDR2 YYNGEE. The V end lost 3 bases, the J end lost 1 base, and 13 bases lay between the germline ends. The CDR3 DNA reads TGTGCCAGCAGCGCGACTCCAGGGGTTAACTATGGCTACACCTTC. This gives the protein CASSATPGVNYGYTF.

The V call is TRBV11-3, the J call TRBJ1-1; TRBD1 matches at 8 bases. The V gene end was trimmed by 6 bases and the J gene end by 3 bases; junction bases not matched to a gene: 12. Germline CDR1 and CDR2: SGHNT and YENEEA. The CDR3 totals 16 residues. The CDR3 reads CASRKPRQGKDTEAFF. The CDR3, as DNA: TGTGCCAGCAGAAAGCCGCGACAGGGGAAGGACACTGAAGCTTTCTTT.

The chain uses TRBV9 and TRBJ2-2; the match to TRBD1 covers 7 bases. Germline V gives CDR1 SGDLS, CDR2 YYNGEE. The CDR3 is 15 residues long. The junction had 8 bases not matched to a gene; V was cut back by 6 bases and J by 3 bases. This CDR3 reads CASTREGGDTGELFF. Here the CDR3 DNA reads TGTGCCAGCACCCGGGAAGGGGGCGACACCGGGGAGCTGTTTTTT.

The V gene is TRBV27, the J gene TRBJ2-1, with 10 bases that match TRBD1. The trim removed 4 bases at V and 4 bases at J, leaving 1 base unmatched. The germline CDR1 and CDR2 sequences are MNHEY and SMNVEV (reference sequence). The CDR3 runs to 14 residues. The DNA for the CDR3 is TGTGCCAGCAGTTGGACAGGGGGTTACAATGAGCAGTTCTTC. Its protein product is CASSWTGGYNEQFF.

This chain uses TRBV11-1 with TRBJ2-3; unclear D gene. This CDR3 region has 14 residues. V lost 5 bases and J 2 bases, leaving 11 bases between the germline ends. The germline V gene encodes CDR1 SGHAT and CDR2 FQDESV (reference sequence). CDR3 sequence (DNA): TGTGCCAGCAGCCGAGAGACTGTCACAGATACGCAGTATTTT. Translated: CASSRETVTDTQYF.

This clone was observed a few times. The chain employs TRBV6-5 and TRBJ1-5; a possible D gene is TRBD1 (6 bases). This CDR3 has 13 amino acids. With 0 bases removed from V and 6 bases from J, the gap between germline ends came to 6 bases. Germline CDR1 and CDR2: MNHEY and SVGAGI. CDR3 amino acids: CASSYSTGQPQHF. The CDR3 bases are TGTGCCAGCAGTTACTCGACAGGTCAGCCCCAGCATTTT.

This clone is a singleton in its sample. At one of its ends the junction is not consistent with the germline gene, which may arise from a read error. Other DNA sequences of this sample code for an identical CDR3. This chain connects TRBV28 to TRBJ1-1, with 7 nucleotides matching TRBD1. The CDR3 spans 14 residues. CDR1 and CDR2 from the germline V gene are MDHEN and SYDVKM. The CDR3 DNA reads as TGTGCCAGCAGAGAGACAGGGCCGAACACTGAAGCCTTCTTT. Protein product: CASRETGPNTEAFF.

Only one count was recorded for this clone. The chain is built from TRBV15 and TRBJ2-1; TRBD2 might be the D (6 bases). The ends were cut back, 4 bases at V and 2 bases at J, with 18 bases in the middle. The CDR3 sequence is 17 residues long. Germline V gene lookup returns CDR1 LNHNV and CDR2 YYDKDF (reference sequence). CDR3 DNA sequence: TGTGCCACCAGCACCAGTAAGGGAGGCTTTCCCTACAATGAGCAGTTCTTC. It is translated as CATSTSKGGFPYNEQFF.

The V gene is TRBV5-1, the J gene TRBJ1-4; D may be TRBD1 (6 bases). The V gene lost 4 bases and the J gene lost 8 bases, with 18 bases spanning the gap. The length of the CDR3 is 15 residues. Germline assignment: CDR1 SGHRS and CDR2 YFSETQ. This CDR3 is CASSPRQGMGEKLFF. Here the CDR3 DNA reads TGCGCCAGCAGCCCCCGGCAGGGGATGGGAGAAAAACTGTTTTTT.